Each of the 8 T cell receptor beta chains below was sequenced from the same sample in a study of blood T cell repertoires in COVID-19. The assay was immunoSEQ multiplex PCR, and TCRdb's table has in-frame clones only and misses some. The sample contains 250,000 or so clones, roughly 89% of which appear only once. The sample comprised peripheral blood. Receptors were obtained from a woman aged 55-70 years with COVID-19, enrolled during active disease.

V usage is TRBV5-1 and J usage is TRBJ2-1; TRBD2 is a possible D gene (6 bases). Trimming left V 5 bases short and J 1 base short, with 13 bases between. Germline-derived CDR1 and CDR2 are SGHRS and YFSETQ. This CDR3 contains 15 residues. CDR3 sequence reads: CASSLSGISYNEQFF. CDR3 bases: TGCGCCAGCAGTCTTAGCGGAATATCCTACAATGAGCAGTTCTTC.

This rearrangement joins TRBV11-3 to TRBJ2-1, with 12 bases fitting TRBD2. This CDR3 contains 15 residues. J lost 7 bases, V lost 6 bases, and 7 bases had no gene match. Germline-derived CDR1 and CDR2 are SGHNT and YENEEA. This CDR3 is CASREASGGANEQFF. CDR3 coding DNA: TGTGCCAGCAGGGAGGCTAGCGGGGGGGCGAATGAGCAGTTCTTC.

The chain employs TRBV4-3 and TRBJ1-1; 10 nucleotides agree with TRBD1. The CDR3 runs to 17 residues. Germline V lookup: CDR1 LGHNA, CDR2 YSLEER. With 2 bases clipped from V and 0 bases from J, the junction kept 6 bases outside the gene matches. This CDR3 reads CASSQRQGAGMNTEAFF. In DNA form, the CDR3 reads TGCGCCAGCAGCCAAAGACAGGGGGCTGGGATGAACACTGAAGCTTTCTTT.

On this clone: One junction end does not reproduce the germline sequence, and a read error may be involved. The gene calls are TRBV5-8 and TRBJ1-2; 9 bases line up with TRBD1. In germline, CDR1 is SGHTS, CDR2 YDEGEE. CDR3 length: 12 residues. The CDR3 sequence is CASSLTGGEGRF. CDR3 DNA: TGTGCCAGCAGCTTGACAGGGGGCGAGGGACGCTTC.

The rearrangement joins TRBV9 to TRBJ1-1, with TRBD1 identical over 11 bases. V was pared by 0 bases and J by 4 bases, with 2 bases of the junction left unmatched. CDR3 length equals 15 residues. Per the germline V gene, CDR1 is SGDLS and CDR2 is YYNGEE. CDR3 nucleotides: TGTGCCAGCAGCGTAGAGGGGACAGGGGGCACTGAAGCTTTCTTT. Amino acids: CASSVEGTGGTEAFF.

V is TRBV19 and J is TRBJ1-2; D perhaps matches TRBD1 (5 bases). The CDR3 is 14 residues long. V lost 6 bases, J lost 5 bases, and 16 bases lay in between. Germline V lookup: CDR1 LNHDA, CDR2 SQIVND (reference sequence). The CDR3 sequence: CASRRDAGGYGYTF. CDR3 DNA sequence: TGTGCCAGTAGACGGGACGCCGGGGGGTATGGCTACACCTTC.

This clone was seen only once. The V call is TRBV9, the J call TRBJ2-1; 8 nucleotides align to TRBD2. The length of the CDR3 is 16 residues. From germline, CDR1 is SGDLS and CDR2 YYNGEE. V trimming: 4 bases; J trimming: 2 bases; junction bases outside the gene matches: 8. The CDR3: CASSFTGTSAYNEQFF. The CDR3 coding sequence is TGTGCCAGCAGCTTTACCGGGACTAGTGCCTACAATGAGCAGTTCTTC.

V is TRBV30 and J is TRBJ2-5; TRBD1 agrees at 8 bases. Germline V CDR1 and CDR2: GTSNPN, SVGIG (reference sequence). This CDR3 spans 15 amino acids. After removal of 1 base from V and 4 bases from J, the junction contained 8 bases not matched to a gene. The CDR3 is CAWSALAGGAETQYF. The CDR3 nucleotides read TGTGCCTGGAGTGCTTTGGCAGGGGGCGCAGAGACCCAGTACTTC.